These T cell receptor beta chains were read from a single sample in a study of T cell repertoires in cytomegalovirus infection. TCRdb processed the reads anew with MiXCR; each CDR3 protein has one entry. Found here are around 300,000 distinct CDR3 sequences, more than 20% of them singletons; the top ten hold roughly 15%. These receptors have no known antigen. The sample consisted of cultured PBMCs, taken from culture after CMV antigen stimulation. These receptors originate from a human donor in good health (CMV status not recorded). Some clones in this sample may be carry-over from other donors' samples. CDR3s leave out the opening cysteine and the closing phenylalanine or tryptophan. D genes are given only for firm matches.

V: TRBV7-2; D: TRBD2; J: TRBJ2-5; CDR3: ASSPGGWGETQY
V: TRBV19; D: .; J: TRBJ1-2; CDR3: ASSMVTANYGYT
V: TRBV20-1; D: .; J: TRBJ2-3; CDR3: SARASGADTQY
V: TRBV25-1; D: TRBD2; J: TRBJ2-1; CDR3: ASSARGSGKYNEQF
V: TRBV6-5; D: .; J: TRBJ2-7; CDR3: ASSYSPGDRNYEQY
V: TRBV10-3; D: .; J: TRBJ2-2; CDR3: AISESDSDTGELF
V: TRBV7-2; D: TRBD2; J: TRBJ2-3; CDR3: ASPPGLAGGLGLADTQY
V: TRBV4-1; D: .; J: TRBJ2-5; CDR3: ASSQQWADGGETQY
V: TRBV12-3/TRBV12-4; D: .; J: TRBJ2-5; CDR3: ASTLGPAYQETQY
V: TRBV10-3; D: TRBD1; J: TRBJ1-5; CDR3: AIADRALNQPQH
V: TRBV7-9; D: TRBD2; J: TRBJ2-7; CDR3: ASKASGIDEQY
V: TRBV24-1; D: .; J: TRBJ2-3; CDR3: ATSDPSGGADTQY
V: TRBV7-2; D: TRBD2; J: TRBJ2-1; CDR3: ASSLAPGTSGSGMRQF
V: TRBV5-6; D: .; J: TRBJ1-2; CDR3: ASSFGHPSGYT
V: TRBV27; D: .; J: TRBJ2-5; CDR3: ASSSGKGGTQY
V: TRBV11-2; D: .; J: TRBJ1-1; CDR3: ASRSRWGIEAF
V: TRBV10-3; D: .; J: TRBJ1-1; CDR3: AISETGTEAF
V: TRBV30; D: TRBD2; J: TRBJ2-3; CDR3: AWSVGGGGTDTQY
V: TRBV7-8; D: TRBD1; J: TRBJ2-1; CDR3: ASSLEGQGLPYNEQF
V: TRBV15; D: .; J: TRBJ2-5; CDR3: ATSRDLLETQY
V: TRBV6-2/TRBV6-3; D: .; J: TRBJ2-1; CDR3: ASSYDPTIDEQF
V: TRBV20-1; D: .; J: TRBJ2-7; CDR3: SARDPGISYEQY
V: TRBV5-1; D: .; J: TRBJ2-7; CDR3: ASSLGGITYEQY
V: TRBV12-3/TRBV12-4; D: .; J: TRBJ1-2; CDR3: ASSRPGRNYGYT
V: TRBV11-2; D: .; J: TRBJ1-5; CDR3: ASSHGQKWPQH
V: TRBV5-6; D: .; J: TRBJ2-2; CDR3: ASSQHWDGSYQPTGELF
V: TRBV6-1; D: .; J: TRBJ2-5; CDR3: ASSEIGYQETQY
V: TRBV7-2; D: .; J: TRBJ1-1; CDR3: ASSLNSVREAF
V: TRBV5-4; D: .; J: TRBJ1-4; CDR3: ASLEQGRDEKLF
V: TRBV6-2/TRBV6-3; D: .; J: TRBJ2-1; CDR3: ATHNPATTYEQF
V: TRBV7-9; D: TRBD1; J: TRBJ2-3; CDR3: ASSSSRQGETDTQY
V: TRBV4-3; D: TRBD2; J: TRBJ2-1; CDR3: ASSQGLAGVSSYNEQF
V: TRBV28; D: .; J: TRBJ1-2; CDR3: ASSIGSLYGYT